These 21 T cell receptor beta chains were all obtained from the same sample, sequenced in a study of blood T cell repertoires in COVID-19 (dated by TCRdb to the early 2020s). Library method: the immunoSEQ multiplex PCR assay. TCRdb holds this immuneACCESS table with in-frame rearrangements only. Some clones are missing; in checked studies, unresolved V genes explain under half, and the rest has no known cause. Within this sample are approximately 130,000 clones, with just under 85% of them counted one time only. 9.5% to 15% of the sample is in the top ten clones. The sample comprised peripheral blood. All receptors derive from a human donor in a cohort sampled during active COVID-19.

This rearrangement joins TRBV5-8 to TRBJ2-3; no firm D call. This CDR3 comprises 11 residues. Germline CDR1 and CDR2: SGHTS and YDEGEE. V was pared by 4 bases and J by 6 bases, with 6 bases between. The CDR3 DNA reads as TGTGCCAGCAGCCCCTCTGATACGCAGTATTTT. Residues: CASSPSDTQYF.

The chain joins TRBV5-6 to TRBJ2-3, with unresolved D. The CDR3 runs to 13 residues. Germline V CDR1 and CDR2: SGHDT, YYEEEE. Deletions cut 1 base from V and 5 bases from J, with 8 bases between. The CDR3 nucleotides read TGTGCCAGCAGCTTGTTGCTCGGAGATACGCAGTATTTT. Protein sequence: CASSLLLGDTQYF.

Concerning this clone itself: This sample also contains other DNA sequences that code for the same CDR3. The chain couples TRBV5-1 to TRBJ1-2, with D possibly being TRBD1 (6 bases). The CDR3 is 15 amino acids. Germline CDR1 reads SGHRS; CDR2 reads YFSETQ. V gave up 4 bases and J gave up 0 bases, with 13 bases separating them. This CDR3 is CASSREGQSNYGYTF. In DNA, the CDR3 is TGCGCCAGCAGCCGAGAGGGACAATCTAACTATGGCTACACCTTC.

As to this clone: The same CDR3 also results from other DNA sequences found in this sample. CDR3 nucleotide sequence: TGTGCCAGCAGTAGGACAGGGGGGTATGGCTACACCTTC. Residues: CASSRTGGYGYTF. The chain has TRBV6-5 and TRBJ1-2; 10 bases map to TRBD1. The CDR3 extends over 13 amino acids. Germline CDR1 MNHEY, CDR2 SVGAGI. J gave up 5 bases and V 5 bases, and 2 bases lay outside the gene matches.

The rearrangement links TRBV25-1 to TRBJ1-2; 9 positions agree with TRBD1. Germline V gene data show CDR1 as MGHDK and CDR2 as SYGVNS. V lost 9 bases to trimming and J lost 8 bases; unmatched junction nucleotides: 10. This CDR3 has 13 residues. The CDR3 loop is CASSAGTGKGYTF. CDR3 DNA: TGTGCCAGTTCCGCCGGGACAGGGAAGGGCTACACCTTC.

The chain has TRBV10-3 and TRBJ1-5; no definite D call. CDR1 is ENHRY and CDR2 is SYGVKD in the germline V gene. With 0 bases removed from V and 0 bases from J, the gap between germline ends came to 12 bases. This CDR3 has 17 residues. In nucleotides, the CDR3 is TGTGCCATCAGTGAGTCACTAAGGCACGATAGCAATCAGCCCCAGCATTTT. Protein product: CAISESLRHDSNQPQHF.

This clone was seen just once. The chain recombines TRBV12-3 or TRBV12-4 with TRBJ2-7; 10 bases line up with TRBD1. The CDR3 has 13 amino acids. With V trimmed by 5 bases and J by 6 bases, 4 bases remained unmatched. For the CDR3, the DNA is TGTGCCAGCAGTCCGGGACAGGGGAGCGAGCAGTACTTC. Residues: CASSPGQGSEQYF.

The chain combines TRBV4-1 with TRBJ2-7; 10 bases fit TRBD2. Germline V gives CDR1 MGHRA, CDR2 YSYEKL. CDR3 length equals 16 residues. Trimming took 6 bases from V and 4 from J; bases not matched to a gene: 12. CDR3 bases: TGCGCCAGCAGTCAACTTCACAAACTAGCGGGGTACGAGCAGTACTTC. Translation gives CASSQLHKLAGYEQYF.

The chain carries TRBV25-1 and TRBJ1-6; D possibly corresponds to TRBD1 (5 bases). Germline V lookup: CDR1 MGHDK, CDR2 SYGVNS. This CDR3 comprises 15 residues. Trimming took 10 bases from V and 4 from J, leaving 17 bases between them. This CDR3 reads CAMRQTPKYNSPLHF. CDR3 in DNA: TGTGCCATGCGACAGACTCCCAAGTATAATTCACCCCTCCACTTT.

This clone showed up just once. The V and J genes are TRBV11-2 and TRBJ2-1; 9 nucleotides align to TRBD2. Germline V gives CDR1 SGHAT, CDR2 FQNNGV. This CDR3 region has 17 residues. The V and J ends lost 5 bases and 4 bases, in that order; junction bases with no gene match: 12. This chain's CDR3 is CASSLRGVAGEYNEQFF. Written as DNA, the CDR3 is TGTGCCAGCAGCCTCCGAGGGGTAGCGGGGGAGTACAATGAGCAGTTCTTC.

The rearrangement links TRBV27 to TRBJ1-2; TRBD1 is a possible D gene (6 bases). Germline CDR1 reads MNHEY; CDR2 reads SMNVEV (reference sequence). V was clipped by 2 bases and J by 0 bases, with 7 bases between them. This CDR3 spans 14 amino acids. The CDR3 loop reads CASSLDRSNYGYTF. Written as DNA, the CDR3 is TGTGCCAGCAGTTTAGACAGGTCTAACTATGGCTACACCTTC.

The V call is TRBV19, the J call TRBJ1-2, with 7 bases matching TRBD1. Losses at the gene ends were 10 bases for V and 7 bases for J; bases not matched to a gene: 12. Germline-derived CDR1 and CDR2 are LNHDA and SQIVND (reference sequence). The CDR3 spans 13 residues. CDR3 amino acids: CATERGLRSGYTF. CDR3 bases: TGTGCCACTGAAAGGGGGCTGAGGAGTGGCTACACCTTC.

This chain joins TRBV19 and TRBJ2-5; TRBD1 matches 9 bases. The germline CDR1 and CDR2 sequences are LNHDA and SQIVND (reference sequence). The CDR3 extends over 14 amino acids. The V segment lost 4 bases and the J segment 3 bases; nucleotides outside the gene matches: 3. The CDR3 coding sequence is TGTGCCAGTAGTAGAGGGACAGGGAAAGAGACCCAGTACTTC. This codes for CASSRGTGKETQYF.

The V gene is TRBV11-2, the J gene TRBJ2-2, with 8 bases matching TRBD2. The CDR3 covers 16 residues. The V gene's germline CDR1 is SGHAT and CDR2 FQNNGV. The ends lost 6 bases at V and 1 base at J; junction bases unmatched: 7. In DNA form, the CDR3 reads TGTGCCAGCAGGTTCACCGGGACTAGGAACACCGGGGAGCTGTTTTTT. This encodes CASRFTGTRNTGELFF.

The chain is built from TRBV12-3 or TRBV12-4 and TRBJ1-5, with no clear D. This CDR3 has 13 residues. Trimming left V 2 bases short and J 7 bases short, with 9 bases between. CDR3 sequence reads: CASSLLRRQPQHF. The CDR3 DNA reads as TGTGCCAGCAGTTTACTCCGCAGACAGCCCCAGCATTTT.

This chain uses TRBV6-6 with TRBJ1-2; possibly TRBD1 for D (6 bases). The V and J ends lost 7 bases and 0 bases respectively, with 12 bases between them. The CDR3 consists of 14 residues. Germline V gene lookup returns CDR1 MNHNY and CDR2 SVGAGI (reference sequence). In nucleotides, the CDR3 is TGTGCCAGCAAAACAGGGTCGACTAACTATGGCTACACCTTC. Translated, it gives CASKTGSTNYGYTF.

The gene calls are TRBV5-4 and TRBJ2-3; no firm D call. With 4 bases removed from V and 8 bases from J, the gap between germline ends came to 14 bases. Germline values: CDR1 SGHNT, CDR2 YYREEE (reference sequence). The CDR3 consists of 13 residues. This CDR3 reads CASSLITDITQYF. CDR3 DNA sequence: TGTGCCAGCAGCCTAATAACCGACATTACGCAGTATTTT.

The chain is built from TRBV5-1 and TRBJ1-2; TRBD1 might be the D (6 bases). Trimming pared 4 bases from V and 6 bases from J, leaving 19 bases between. CDR1 is SGHRS and CDR2 is YFSETQ in the germline V gene. The CDR3 has 15 residues. CDR3 in DNA: TGCGCCAGCAGCATCTTCCAAACAGGGCACGATGGCTACACCTTC. As protein: CASSIFQTGHDGYTF.

CDR3 sequence reads: CASSAAGGAASSYEQYF. For the CDR3, the DNA is TGTGCCAGCAGCGCAGCCGGTGGGGCGGCGAGCTCCTACGAGCAGTACTTC. This rearrangement joins TRBV9 to TRBJ2-7; a possible D gene is TRBD1 (5 bases). This CDR3 region has 17 residues. V was cut by 3 bases and J by 0 bases, with 19 bases left in between. The V gene's germline CDR1 is SGDLS and CDR2 YYNGEE.

The rearrangement uses TRBV5-4 and TRBJ1-4, with 9 nucleotides matching TRBD1. With 4 bases clipped from V and 8 bases from J, the junction kept 9 bases outside the gene matches. From germline, CDR1 is SGHNT and CDR2 YYREEE (reference sequence). The CDR3 consists of 15 residues. For the CDR3, the DNA is TGTGCCAGCAGCCCCCGGACAGGGGTCGGGGAAAAACTGTTTTTT. Translating it yields CASSPRTGVGEKLFF.

The chain is built from TRBV2 and TRBJ1-2, with D maybe TRBD1 (5 bases). With 2 bases removed from V and 4 bases from J, the gap between germline ends came to 8 bases. Germline V CDR1 and CDR2: SNHLY, FYNNEI. CDR3 length equals 13 residues. CDR3 in amino acids: CASSESGIYGYTF. The DNA of the CDR3 is TGTGCCAGCAGTGAATCAGGGATCTATGGCTACACCTTC.